This T cell receptor (beta chain) was captured in a study of blood T cell repertoires in COVID-19. Study-level information: Specimens from acute and convalescent COVID-19 originated in the United States, Italy and Spain. PBMCs, B-cell-depleted T cells, or T cells were the source of the cDNA or gDNA that made up the material.

The length of the CDR3 is 15 residues. From germline, CDR1 is SEHNR and CDR2 FQNEAQ (reference sequence). V shed 5 bases, J shed 2 bases, and the junction held 5 bases outside the gene matches. Here immunoSEQ multiplex PCR was the method, and the copy in TCRdb shows in-frame clones only, minus some. The sample has hundreds of thousands of clones, just over 85% seen once. This receptor was obtained from a woman younger than 45 with active or convalescent COVID-19. The chain couples TRBV7-9 to TRBJ1-4, with 7 bases fitting TRBD1. The sequenced sample consisted of peripheral blood. The CDR3 sequence is CASSPGGSTNEKLFF. In DNA form, the CDR3 reads TGTGCCAGCAGCCCAGGGGGGTCTACTAATGAAAAACTGTTTTTT.